Listed here are 30 T cell receptor beta chains from one sample, sequenced in a study of blood T cell repertoires in COVID-19. Sequencing used immunoSEQ multiplex PCR; TCRdb keeps in-frame clones, though not all of them. Of some 100,000 clones listed, over 75% are singletons. Sequenced input: peripheral blood. The receptors shown here come from a man aged 25-40 years in a cohort sampled during active COVID-19.

The chain carries TRBV29-1 and TRBJ2-1; TRBD2 matches at 8 bases. The germline gives CDR1 SQVTM, CDR2 ANQGSEA. V shed 4 bases and J 3 bases; nucleotides not matched to a gene: 11. This CDR3 is 16 amino acids long. The CDR3 DNA reads as TGCAGCGTTGTCGGTGAAGGGGGACTAGACTACAATGAGCAGTTCTTC. It encodes CSVVGEGGLDYNEQFF.

This chain links TRBV18 with TRBJ1-1, with 7 bases matching TRBD1. The ends lost 3 bases at V and 7 bases at J; junction bases unmatched: 11. This CDR3 has 15 amino acids. From germline, CDR1 is KGHSH and CDR2 LQKENI. The CDR3 loop reads CASSPIDRVVDEAFF. The CDR3 bases are TGTGCCAGCTCACCTATCGACAGGGTGGTTGATGAAGCTTTCTTT.

This chain connects TRBV3-1 (or the pseudogene TRBV3-2) to TRBJ1-3, with a weak D call TRBD1 (5 bases). Germline CDR1 reads LGHDT; CDR2 reads YNNKEL (reference sequence). Deletions cut 3 bases from V and 2 bases from J, with 23 bases between. This CDR3 contains 19 residues. The CDR3 bases are TGTGCCAGCAGCCACCCCCCCTGGCGGGGGGGTTCGGCTGGAAACACCATATATTTT. Encoded protein: CASSHPPWRGGSAGNTIYF.

The table lists this clone with a few counts. The chain has TRBV11-3 and TRBJ2-6, with D perhaps TRBD1 (5 bases). Germline-derived CDR1 and CDR2 are SGHNT and YENEEA. V lost 5 bases and J lost 1, with 18 bases in between. There are 18 residues in the CDR3. The CDR3 sequence: CASSSRTSGASGANVLTF. The CDR3 bases are TGTGCCAGCAGCAGCCGGACAAGTGGAGCGTCTGGGGCCAACGTCCTGACTTTC.

The chain links TRBV6-2 or TRBV6-3 to TRBJ2-1; D gene uncertain. From germline, CDR1 is MNHEY and CDR2 SVGEGT. V gave up 2 bases and J gave up 9 bases, with 11 bases separating them. CDR3 length: 13 amino acids. CDR3 DNA: TGTGCCAGCAGTTACGAGTACCGTAGTGAGCAGTTCTTC. This translates into CASSYEYRSEQFF.

J is TRBJ1-2 and V is TRBV5-4; the D gene is possibly TRBD1 (6 bases). Germline CDR1 and CDR2: SGHNT and YYREEE (reference sequence). V was clipped by 0 bases and J by 7 bases, with 22 bases between them. This CDR3 region has 17 residues. The CDR3 region is CASSLGGGRLALGGYTF. CDR3 sequence (DNA): TGTGCCAGCAGCTTGGGCGGGGGGCGCTTGGCTTTAGGTGGCTACACCTTC.

The V call is TRBV3-1 (or the pseudogene TRBV3-2), the J call TRBJ1-2; tentative D call: TRBD1 (5 bases). The V gene's germline CDR1 is LGHDT and CDR2 YNNKEL (reference sequence). With 4 bases removed from V and 2 bases from J, the gap between germline ends came to 11 bases. This CDR3 spans 14 amino acids. In DNA, the CDR3 is TGTGCCAGCAGCCTAAGCCCAGGGAACTATGGCTACACCTTC. It codes for CASSLSPGNYGYTF.

V is TRBV7-2 and J is TRBJ1-1; a weak D match, TRBD1 (6 bases). The CDR3 runs 16 residues. The germline V gene has CDR1 SGHTA and CDR2 FQGNSA. Trimming took 5 bases from V and 4 from J, leaving 20 bases between them. The CDR3: CASSAPWGRRGTEAFF. CDR3 coding DNA: TGTGCCAGCAGCGCCCCTTGGGGGCGTCGGGGCACTGAAGCTTTCTTT.

The chain recombines TRBV7-2 with TRBJ2-1; a possible D gene is TRBD1 (5 bases). This CDR3 has 14 residues. Germline V gene data show CDR1 as SGHTA and CDR2 as FQGNSA. V lost 2 bases, J lost 9 bases, and 14 bases lay in between. The CDR3 sequence is CASSLTQGPSEQFF. The CDR3 coding sequence is TGTGCCAGCAGCTTAACCCAGGGCCCAAGTGAGCAGTTCTTC.

The V gene is TRBV2, the J gene TRBJ2-3; 9 nucleotides agree with TRBD1. The CDR3 has 17 residues. Germline CDR1 is SNHLY and CDR2 is FYNNEI. Unmatched junction bases numbered 11, after V lost 0 bases and J lost 7 bases. The CDR3 DNA sequence: TGTGCCAGCAGTGAAGCGCTTCTGACAGGGGGAAAGAATACGCAGTATTTT. It encodes CASSEALLTGGKNTQYF.

The chain is built from TRBV27 and TRBJ2-3; TRBD1 agrees at 9 bases. The CDR3 has 15 amino acids. Germline assignment: CDR1 MNHEY and CDR2 SMNVEV (reference sequence). V shed 5 bases, J shed 3 bases, and the junction held 6 bases outside the gene matches. The CDR3 sequence is CASSPGQGGTDTQYF. The CDR3 nucleotides read TGTGCCAGCAGTCCGGGACAGGGAGGTACAGATACGCAGTATTTT.

The chain carries TRBV19 and TRBJ1-5; tentative D call: TRBD1 (5 bases). Trimming removed 6 bases at V and 0 bases at J, with 12 bases between. Germline CDR1 is LNHDA and CDR2 is SQIVND (reference sequence). The CDR3 loop spans 15 amino acids. CDR3 DNA: TGTGCCAGTAGACTAGCGGGGGTTAGCAATCAGCCCCAGCATTTT. Protein product: CASRLAGVSNQPQHF.

The chain uses TRBV11-3 and TRBJ2-2; the match to TRBD2 covers 16 bases. Germline CDR1 SGHNT, CDR2 YENEEA. Losses at the gene ends were 4 bases for V and 7 bases for J; bases not matched to a gene: 12. The CDR3 length is 19 residues. The CDR3 region has the DNA TGTGCCAGCAGCTCGGGACTAGCGGGGGGGCCTAGTCGCTTCGGGGAGCTGTTTTTT. Its protein product is CASSSGLAGGPSRFGELFF.

This chain links TRBV6-1 with TRBJ1-5, with D maybe TRBD1 (6 bases). Trimming left V 4 bases short and J 0 bases short, with 16 bases between. The germline V gene encodes CDR1 MNHNS and CDR2 SASEGT. This CDR3 contains 17 residues. Here the CDR3 DNA reads TGTGCCAGCAGTGGAGGTACAGGGACCAATAGCAATCAGCCCCAGCATTTT. This encodes CASSGGTGTNSNQPQHF.

This chain connects TRBV19 to TRBJ2-6; possible D gene TRBD2, 5 bases. Germline V CDR1 and CDR2: LNHDA, SQIVND (reference sequence). CDR3 length: 14 amino acids. The germline V and J ends were trimmed by 6 bases and 0 bases, with 6 bases remaining between them. The CDR3 here is CASSDYSGANVLTF. The CDR3, as DNA: TGTGCCAGTAGCGACTACTCTGGGGCCAACGTCCTGACTTTC.

The chain recombines TRBV18 with TRBJ1-2; D may be TRBD1 (5 bases). Germline CDR1 is KGHSH and CDR2 is LQKENI. The CDR3 consists of 13 residues. The V and J ends lost 1 base and 8 bases respectively, with 11 bases between them. The CDR3 loop is CASSPQGLRGYTF. The CDR3 DNA reads as TGTGCCAGCTCACCACAGGGGTTGCGGGGCTACACCTTC.

This clone has a handful of counts. The V and J genes are TRBV19 and TRBJ1-2, with TRBD1 as a possible D gene (6 bases). Per germline, CDR1 LNHDA and CDR2 SQIVND (reference sequence). The length of the CDR3 is 12 residues. The ends were cut back, 5 bases at V and 6 bases at J, with 10 bases in the middle. The chain's CDR3 is CASSLNRDGYTF. The CDR3 region has the DNA TGTGCCAGTAGTTTAAACAGGGATGGCTACACCTTC.

The chain joins TRBV15 to TRBJ1-6; no clear D gene. V lost 1 base to trimming and J lost 0 bases, with 10 bases between them. Germline-derived CDR1 and CDR2 are LNHNV and YYDKDF (reference sequence). This CDR3 region has 17 residues. The CDR3 region is CATSRGSQRSYNSPLHF. In DNA form, the CDR3 reads TGTGCCACCAGCAGAGGCTCACAACGCTCCTATAATTCACCCCTCCACTTT.

This clone was seen a handful of times. The chain couples TRBV30 to TRBJ2-1, with 9 positions matching TRBD2. The CDR3 has 15 residues. CDR1 is GTSNPN, CDR2 SVGIG, per germline (reference sequence). V gave up 3 bases and J gave up 0 bases; unmatched junction bases: 3. The CDR3 here is CAWSRLAVSYNEQFF. The CDR3 coding sequence is TGTGCCTGGAGCCGACTAGCGGTCTCCTACAATGAGCAGTTCTTC.

This clone was seen only a few times. This chain uses TRBV9 with TRBJ2-2; 7 nucleotides align to TRBD2. Germline V gene sequence: CDR1 SGDLS, CDR2 YYNGEE. The CDR3 runs 15 residues. With V trimmed by 3 bases and J by 1 base, 3 bases remained unmatched. Here the CDR3 reads CASSGAGVNTGELFF. CDR3 nucleotide sequence: TGTGCCAGCAGCGGGGCGGGGGTGAACACCGGGGAGCTGTTTTTT.

V is TRBV7-9 and J is TRBJ1-4; D unclear. The CDR3 runs to 14 residues. Germline lookup yields CDR1 SEHNR and CDR2 FQNEAQ (reference sequence). The V gene lost 3 bases and the J gene lost 5 bases, with 10 bases spanning the gap. CDR3 nucleotide sequence: TGTGCCAGCAGCTTTACGACTCTAAATGAAAAACTGTTTTTT. It specifies CASSFTTLNEKLFF.

The V and J genes are TRBV18 and TRBJ2-7; D is possibly TRBD1 (6 bases). The germline gives CDR1 KGHSH, CDR2 LQKENI. The CDR3 contains 13 residues. With 6 bases removed from V and 3 bases from J, the gap between germline ends came to 12 bases. DNA of the CDR3: TGTGCCAGCTCCCCAGGACAGTTCTACGAGCAGTACTTC. This translates into CASSPGQFYEQYF.

The chain carries TRBV6-7 and TRBJ2-5; D is uncertain. TRBV6-7 is treated as an ORF (open reading frame) with a function not yet certain. This CDR3 is 13 amino acids long. Trimming left V 2 bases short and J 4 bases short, with 8 bases between. The CDR3 DNA reads TGTGCCAGCAGTTACGGTCGGAGAGAGACCCAGTACTTC. Translating it yields CASSYGRRETQYF.

The chain links TRBV4-3 to TRBJ2-1, with D perhaps matching TRBD2 (6 bases). The CDR3 has 17 amino acids. V was trimmed by 0 bases and J by 6 bases, leaving 18 bases between them. The germline V gene has CDR1 LGHNA and CDR2 YSLEER. CDR3 sequence: CASSQDLQGLPSNEQFF. As DNA, the CDR3 is TGCGCCAGCAGCCAAGATCTTCAGGGACTCCCCTCCAATGAGCAGTTCTTC.

V gene TRBV11-1 combines with J gene TRBJ2-5, with TRBD2 matching 7 bases. The CDR3 length is 13 residues. V gave up 5 bases and J gave up 2 bases; unmatched junction bases: 2. Per the germline V gene, CDR1 is SGHAT and CDR2 is FQDESV (reference sequence). In DNA, the CDR3 is TGTGCCAGCAGCCGTAGCGGGCAAGAGACCCAGTACTTC. It translates to CASSRSGQETQYF.

This CDR3 reads CASSHFGQPQHF. The CDR3 DNA is TGTGCCAGCTCCCACTTCGGTCAGCCCCAGCATTTT. The J gene is TRBJ1-5, the V gene TRBV6-6, with no clear D. This CDR3 comprises 12 residues. V lost 8 bases to trimming and J lost 6 bases, with 11 bases between them. Germline V lookup: CDR1 MNHNY, CDR2 SVGAGI (reference sequence).

The CDR3: CASSSPLTSGSTDTQYF. The DNA of the CDR3 is TGTGCCAGCAGTTCCCCCTTGACTAGCGGGAGCACAGATACGCAGTATTTT. V usage is TRBV6-2 or TRBV6-3 and J usage is TRBJ2-3; 10 bases fit TRBD2. The V and J ends lost 4 bases and 0 bases, in that order; junction bases with no gene match: 7. Germline values: CDR1 MNHEY, CDR2 SVGEGT. The CDR3 contains 17 residues.

The V call is TRBV6-5, the J call TRBJ1-6; the D gene is possibly TRBD1 (5 bases). Trimming took 2 bases from V and 4 from J, leaving 9 bases between them. Germline V gene sequence: CDR1 MNHEY, CDR2 SVGAGI. The CDR3 length is 15 residues. The CDR3 DNA reads TGTGCCAGCAGTTACGCTGACAGTTATAATTCACCCCTCCACTTT. This gives the protein CASSYADSYNSPLHF.

V gene TRBV7-2 combines with J gene TRBJ2-7; perhaps TRBD2 as D (5 bases). Per the germline V gene, CDR1 is SGHTA and CDR2 is FQGNSA. This CDR3 region has 14 residues. V lost 0 bases, J lost 0 bases, and 6 bases lay in between. CDR3 region: CASSLAGSSYEQYF. As DNA, the CDR3 is TGTGCCAGCAGCTTAGCAGGGAGCTCCTACGAGCAGTACTTC.

There are a few counts of this clone. J is TRBJ2-1 and V is TRBV10-3, with D possibly being TRBD1 (5 bases). Per the germline V gene, CDR1 is ENHRY and CDR2 is SYGVKD. There are 15 residues in the CDR3. V shed 4 bases and J shed 9 bases, with 19 bases lying between them. The DNA for the CDR3 is TGTGCCATCAGTGTGGGCAGGGCAGCTTTCGGTGAGCAGTTCTTC. Translated: CAISVGRAAFGEQFF.